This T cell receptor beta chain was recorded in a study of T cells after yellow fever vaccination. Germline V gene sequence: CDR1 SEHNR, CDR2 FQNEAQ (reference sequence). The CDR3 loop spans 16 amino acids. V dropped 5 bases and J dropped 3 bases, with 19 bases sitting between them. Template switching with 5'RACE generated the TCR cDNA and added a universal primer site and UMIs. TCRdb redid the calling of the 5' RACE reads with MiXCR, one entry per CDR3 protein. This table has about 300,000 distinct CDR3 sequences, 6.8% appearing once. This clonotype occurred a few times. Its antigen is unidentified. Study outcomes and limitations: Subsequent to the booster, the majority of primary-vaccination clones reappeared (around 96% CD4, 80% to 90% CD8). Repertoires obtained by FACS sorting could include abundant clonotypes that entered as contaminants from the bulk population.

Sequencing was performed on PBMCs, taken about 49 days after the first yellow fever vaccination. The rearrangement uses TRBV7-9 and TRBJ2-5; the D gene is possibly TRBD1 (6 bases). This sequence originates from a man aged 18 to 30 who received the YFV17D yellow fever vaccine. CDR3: CASSGPIGQTEETQYF. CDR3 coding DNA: TGTGCCAGCAGCGGGCCCATCGGACAGACAGAAGAGACCCAGTACTTC. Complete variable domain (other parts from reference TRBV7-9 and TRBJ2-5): DTGVSQNPRHKITKRGQNVTFRCDPISEHNRLYWYRQTLGQGPEFLTYFQNEAQLEKSRLLSDRFSAERPKGSFSTLEIQRTEQGDSAMYLCASSGPIGQTEETQYFGPGTRLLVL.